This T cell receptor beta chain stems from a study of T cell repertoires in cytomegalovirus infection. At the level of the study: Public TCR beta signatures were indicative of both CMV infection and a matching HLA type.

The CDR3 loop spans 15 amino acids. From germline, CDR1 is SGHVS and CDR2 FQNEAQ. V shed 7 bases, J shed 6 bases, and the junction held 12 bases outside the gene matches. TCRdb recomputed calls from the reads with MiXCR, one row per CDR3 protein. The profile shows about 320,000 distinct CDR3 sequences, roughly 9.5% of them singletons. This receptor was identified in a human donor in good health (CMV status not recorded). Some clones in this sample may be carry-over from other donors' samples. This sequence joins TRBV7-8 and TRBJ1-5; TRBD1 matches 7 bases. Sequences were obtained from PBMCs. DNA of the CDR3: TGTGCCAGCACCCCGTACAGGGGAGTGGGTCAGCCCCAGCATTTT. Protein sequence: CASTPYRGVGQPQHF.